The 19 T cell receptor beta chains below all came from one sample that was sequenced in a study of T-cell reconstitution after alpha-beta-depleted transplantation in children. Unique molecular identifiers were used in preparing the TCRbeta library. MiXCR, applied by TCRdb to the PCR reads, yields one record per CDR3 protein. The sample shows 350,000 to 450,000 distinct CDR3 sequences, about 20% of them seen only once. The sequences come from PBMCs from the stem cell graft donor, collected from the stem cell graft. The receptors were sampled from a human donor who donated a stem cell graft to a child with acute myeloid leukemia.

V and J are TRBV4-1 and TRBJ1-6; TRBD1 matches at 9 bases. CDR3 length: 17 amino acids. Germline V lookup: CDR1 MGHRA, CDR2 YSYEKL. V lost 2 bases, J lost 1 base, and 3 bases stayed unmatched. CDR3 loop: CASSQRTGDSYNSPLHF. CDR3 nucleotide sequence: TGCGCCAGCAGCCAAAGGACAGGGGATTCCTATAATTCACCCCTCCACTTT.

This clonotype showed up just a few times. This chain joins TRBV5-1 and TRBJ2-4, with D perhaps TRBD2 (5 bases). The CDR3 sequence is 16 residues long. V was cut by 0 bases and J by 0 bases, with 10 bases left in between. Germline V gene data show CDR1 as SGHRS and CDR2 as YFSETQ. The CDR3 nucleotides are TGCGCCAGCAGCTTGGAGAGGGAACTAGCCAAAAACATTCAGTACTTC. This sequence encodes CASSLERELAKNIQYF.

The chain has TRBV28 and TRBJ1-1; D might be TRBD1 (5 bases). Per germline, CDR1 MDHEN and CDR2 SYDVKM. The CDR3 spans 15 residues. Trimming took off 5 bases at V and 0 bases at J, with 13 bases between the two ends. CDR3 DNA: TGTGCCAGCAGTCCGGATGGGGGTATGAACACTGAAGCTTTCTTT. Its translation is CASSPDGGMNTEAFF.

This clonotype has a count of ten or more. The gene calls are TRBV27 and TRBJ1-1; maybe TRBD1 (5 bases). The CDR3 length is 13 residues. Trimming removed 6 bases at V and 7 bases at J, with 15 bases between. In germline, CDR1 is MNHEY, CDR2 SMNVEV (reference sequence). The CDR3 here is CASRAGRRGEAFF. CDR3 nucleotide sequence: TGTGCCAGCAGGGCGGGGCGACGGGGTGAAGCTTTCTTT.

In this sample, this clonotype turned up many times. This chain joins TRBV2 and TRBJ2-4, with 9 bases that match TRBD1. J was trimmed by 7 bases and V by 4 bases; bases with no gene match: 5. CDR3 length: 14 residues. Germline V CDR1 and CDR2: SNHLY, FYNNEI. The CDR3 nucleotides read TGTGCCAGCAGTGCGGGACAGGGTGATAACATTCAGTACTTC. It is translated as CASSAGQGDNIQYF.

This chain uses TRBV13 with TRBJ2-7; 8 bases agree with TRBD1. Germline-derived CDR1 and CDR2 are PRHDT and FYEKMQ (reference sequence). The CDR3 contains 17 residues. With V trimmed by 5 bases and J by 0 bases, 12 bases remained unmatched. The CDR3 DNA is TGTGCCAGCAGCACACTTTGGACAGGGAAAGACTCCTACGAGCAGTACTTC. This translates into CASSTLWTGKDSYEQYF.

The V gene is TRBV27, the J gene TRBJ2-7; the D gene is possibly TRBD2 (7 bases). The CDR3 runs to 14 residues. Looked up from germline, CDR1 is MNHEY and CDR2 is SMNVEV (reference sequence). Between the trimmed V and J ends, which lost 5 bases and 5 bases, there was a span of 16 bases. CDR3 in DNA: TGTGCCAGCAGTCCACAGGGAGGGGCACACGAGCAGTACTTC. Protein: CASSPQGGAHEQYF.

At least ten counts were recorded for this clonotype. V usage is TRBV29-1 and J usage is TRBJ2-7; perhaps TRBD2 as D (5 bases). Germline CDR1 SQVTM, CDR2 ANQGSEA. V was trimmed by 7 bases and J by 7 bases, leaving 17 bases between them. The CDR3 has 12 residues. The CDR3 is CSAGGGVGEQYF. The CDR3 nucleotides are TGCAGCGCCGGAGGTGGGGTGGGGGAGCAGTACTTC.

In this sample, this clonotype turned up once. The V and J genes are TRBV5-5 and TRBJ2-3; a weak D match, TRBD2 (5 bases). Germline V gene sequence: CDR1 SGHKS, CDR2 YYEKEE (reference sequence). This CDR3 is 13 amino acids long. The V gene lost 7 bases and the J gene lost 5 bases, with 14 bases spanning the gap. CDR3 DNA sequence: TGTGCCAGCGGCCAGCTACGGGGAGATACGCAGTATTTT. The encoded protein is CASGQLRGDTQYF.

This clonotype was counted a few times. The J gene is TRBJ1-5, the V gene TRBV5-6; D gene uncertain. The CDR3 length is 13 residues. Germline CDR1 reads SGHDT; CDR2 reads YYEEEE. Trimming left V 5 bases short and J 10 bases short, with 16 bases between. The CDR3 sequence is CASSFLGTGPQHF. The CDR3, as DNA: TGTGCCAGCAGTTTCCTCGGCACCGGACCCCAGCATTTT.

This clonotype was counted at least ten times. The chain employs TRBV20-1 and TRBJ2-7, with 12 bases lining up with TRBD1. This CDR3 contains 15 residues. Per germline, CDR1 DFQATT and CDR2 SNEGSKA (reference sequence). V was clipped by 3 bases and J by 6 bases; unmatched bases: 9. The CDR3 loop reads CSARDRDRGRREQYF. CDR3 bases: TGCAGTGCTAGGGATCGGGACAGGGGGCGACGCGAGCAGTACTTC.

This clonotype was found a few times. The chain is built from TRBV2 and TRBJ2-7; D could derive from TRBD1 or TRBD2 (5 bases each). The CDR3 contains 13 residues. The germline CDR1 and CDR2 sequences are SNHLY and FYNNEI. Between the trimmed V and J ends, which lost 6 bases and 5 bases, there was a span of 14 bases. This CDR3 reads CASSRDQFHEQYF. CDR3 DNA: TGTGCCAGCAGCAGGGACCAATTCCACGAGCAGTACTTC. The complete variable domain, with remaining parts taken from reference TRBV2 and TRBJ2-7, reads EPEVTQTPSHQVTQMGQEVILRCVPISNHLYFYWYRQILGQKVEFLVSFYNNEISEKSEIFDDQFSVERPDGSNFTLKIRSTKLEDSAMYFCASSRDQFHEQYFGPGTRLTVT.

This clonotype was picked up many times. One junction end disagrees with the germline gene, perhaps due to a read error. The chain is built from TRBV6-4 and TRBJ2-2, with 8 positions matching TRBD1. The CDR3 totals 15 residues. The germline CDR1 and CDR2 sequences are MRHNA and SNTAGT. CDR3 nucleotide sequence: TGTGCCAGCAGTGATACAGGGGGTAGCACCAGGGAGCTGTTTTTT. Translated, it gives CASSDTGGSTRELFF.

Ten or more counts support this clonotype. The rearrangement joins TRBV29-1 to TRBJ2-3; TRBD2 is a possible D gene (6 bases). The CDR3 runs to 19 residues. V lost 5 bases to trimming and J lost 4 bases, with 31 bases between them. Per germline, CDR1 SQVTM and CDR2 ANQGSEA. The CDR3 DNA follows: TGCAGCGTTAACTATAGCGGAAGGGAGAGAGGATTTGGTCCAGATACGCAGTATTTT. This gives the protein CSVNYSGRERGFGPDTQYF.

The V and J genes are TRBV2 and TRBJ1-2; D is unclear. Germline V gene sequence: CDR1 SNHLY, CDR2 FYNNEI. There are 11 residues in the CDR3. This CDR3 is CGSRPNYGYTF. The CDR3, as DNA: TGTGGGAGCCGGCCCAACTATGGCTACACCTTC. Full variable domain (remainder filled in from reference TRBV2 and TRBJ1-2): EPEVTQTPSHQVTQMGQEVILRCVPISNHLYFYWYRQILGQKVEFLVSFYNNEISEKSEIFDDQFSVERPDGSNFTLKIRSTKLEDSAMYFCGSRPNYGYTFGSGTRLTVV.

The rearrangement joins TRBV25-1 to TRBJ2-7, with D possibly TRBD2 on 6 matching bases. Trimming left V 4 bases short and J 0 bases short, with 16 bases between. Germline V gives CDR1 MGHDK, CDR2 SYGVNS. This CDR3 is built from 16 residues. The DNA of the CDR3 is TGTGCCAGCAGTGTACGAAAGGGACTGAACTCCTACGAGCAGTACTTC. It yields the protein CASSVRKGLNSYEQYF.

The chain uses TRBV21-1 and TRBJ2-3; TRBD2 reflects the table's D call only, with no check against the DNA. TRBV21-1 is a pseudogene locus. The CDR3 contains 15 residues. CDR3 in DNA: TGTGCCAGCAGCAGTCAGCGGGAGAAGGGAGATACGCAGTATTTT. Its translation: CASSSQREKGDTQYF.

The chain has TRBV2 and TRBJ2-3; a weak D match, TRBD2 (5 bases). Per the germline V gene, CDR1 is SNHLY and CDR2 is FYNNEI. V was cut by 4 bases and J by 4 bases, with 15 bases left in between. CDR3 length equals 15 residues. The CDR3 sequence: CASSGSRRSADTQYF. In DNA, the CDR3 is TGTGCCAGCAGTGGAAGTAGACGTAGCGCAGATACGCAGTATTTT.

The CDR3 sequence: CASSPNGRTEAFF. The CDR3 bases are TGTGCCAGCAGCCCCAATGGGAGGACTGAAGCTTTCTTT. The gene calls are TRBV11-2 and TRBJ1-1; D gene ambiguous. This CDR3 is built from 13 residues. Germline V gene lookup returns CDR1 SGHAT and CDR2 FQNNGV. Trimming left V 5 bases short and J 5 bases short, with 12 bases between.